The 9 T cell receptor beta chains given below trace back to one sample, sequenced in a study of T cell responses to AZD1222 COVID-19 vaccine. Produced via immunoSEQ multiplex PCR; TCRdb's table is partial and in-frame only. The sample carries 150,000 to 200,000 clones, about 92% recorded once. The sequencing here drew on peripheral blood, taken 28 days after the second AZD1222 dose. These receptors originate from an adult who received the AZD1222 COVID-19 vaccine.

The chain is built from TRBV6-2 or TRBV6-3 and TRBJ2-2; D tentatively reads TRBD1 or TRBD2 (5 bases each). The germline gives CDR1 MNHEY, CDR2 SVGEGT. Between the trimmed V and J ends, which lost 5 bases and 0 bases, there was a span of 13 bases. The CDR3 totals 16 residues. The CDR3 DNA reads TGTGCCAGCAGTAACCAGGGACGGGCGAACACCGGGGAGCTGTTTTTT. This gives the protein CASSNQGRANTGELFF.

The chain combines TRBV19 with TRBJ2-1, with 12 bases identical to TRBD2. The CDR3 is made up of 13 amino acids. Trimming took 2 bases from V and 12 from J; bases not matched to a gene: 2. Germline V lookup: CDR1 LNHDA, CDR2 SQIVND (reference sequence). The CDR3 region has the DNA TGTGCCAGTAGTATACTAGCGGGGGGGGCGCAGTTCTTC. It encodes CASSILAGGAQFF.

V gene TRBV15 combines with J gene TRBJ1-4, with D possibly being TRBD1 (6 bases). CDR1 LNHNV and CDR2 YYDKDF come from the germline V gene (reference sequence). Trimming removed 0 bases from V and 7 bases from J, with 15 bases in between. The CDR3 consists of 16 residues. Here the CDR3 DNA reads TGTGCCACCAGCAGAGATGGGGGGGCATTGGGTGAAAAACTGTTTTTT. Residues: CATSRDGGALGEKLFF. The full variable domain, rest sourced from reference TRBV15 and TRBJ1-4, is DAMVIQNPRYQVTQFGKPVTLSCSQTLNHNVMYWYQQKSSQAPKLLFHYYDKDFNNEADTPDNFQSRRPNTSFCFLDIRSPGLGDTAMYLCATSRDGGALGEKLFFGSGTQLSVL.

The chain uses TRBV7-2 and TRBJ2-1, with TRBD1 identical over 10 bases. Germline loops: CDR1 SGHTA, CDR2 FQGNSA. With 4 bases clipped from V and 11 bases from J, the junction kept 2 bases outside the gene matches. The CDR3 spans 12 residues. The CDR3 loop reads CASSWGQGQQFF. In DNA, the CDR3 is TGTGCCAGCAGCTGGGGACAGGGGCAGCAGTTCTTC. The variable domain in full, with the rest retrieved from reference TRBV7-2 and TRBJ2-1, is GAGVSQSPSNKVTEKGKDVELRCDPISGHTALYWYRQSLGQGLEFLIYFQGNSAPDKSGLPSDRFSAERTGGSVSTLTIQRTQQEDSAVYLCASSWGQGQQFFGPGTRLTVL.

V usage is TRBV5-4 and J usage is TRBJ2-7, with 7 bases fitting TRBD1. There are 15 residues in the CDR3. V shed 0 bases and J 0 bases; nucleotides not matched to a gene: 3. Germline CDR1 is SGHNT and CDR2 is YYREEE (reference sequence). The CDR3 region is CASSLGQGGSYEQYF. CDR3 sequence (DNA): TGTGCCAGCAGCTTGGGACAGGGCGGCTCCTACGAGCAGTACTTC. The full variable domain, in which reference TRBV5-4 and TRBJ2-7 provide the parts outside the CDR3, is ETGVTQSPTHLIKTRGQQVTLRCSSQSGHNTVSWYQQALGQGPQFIFQYYREEENGRGNFPPRFSGLQFPNYSSELNVNALELDDSALYLCASSLGQGGSYEQYFGPGTRLTVT.

V is TRBV28 and J is TRBJ1-1; 8 nucleotides match TRBD1. V lost 2 bases and J lost 6; bases outside the gene matches: 5. From germline, CDR1 is MDHEN and CDR2 SYDVKM. This CDR3 region has 14 residues. The CDR3 DNA reads as TGTGCCAGCAGTTTAGGGCAGGGGGCGCCTGAAGCTTTCTTT. It codes for CASSLGQGAPEAFF.

This rearrangement joins TRBV19 to TRBJ1-5; D ambiguous. Between the trimmed V and J ends, which lost 3 bases and 5 bases, there was a span of 8 bases. The germline V gene has CDR1 LNHDA and CDR2 SQIVND (reference sequence). The CDR3 is made up of 13 amino acids. The CDR3 DNA is TGTGCCAGTAGTATGGCTCGAGATCAGCCCCAGCATTTT. Translation: CASSMARDQPQHF.

The rearrangement joins TRBV27 to TRBJ2-7; D could derive from TRBD1 or TRBD2 (5 bases each). V was shortened by 7 bases and J by 6 bases, with 16 bases between the two germline ends. Germline CDR1 and CDR2: MNHEY and SMNVEV (reference sequence). This CDR3 has 13 amino acids. CDR3 protein: CASTPMGVIEQYF. The CDR3 nucleotides read TGTGCCAGCACTCCTATGGGGGTAATCGAGCAGTACTTC.

The CDR3 DNA reads as TGTGCCAGTAGTATCTCCCCCGGGACAGGGGGCGGCTACACCTTC. It is translated as CASSISPGTGGGYTF. This chain connects TRBV19 to TRBJ1-2; the match to TRBD1 covers 12 bases. This CDR3 spans 15 amino acids. The germline V gene has CDR1 LNHDA and CDR2 SQIVND (reference sequence). After removal of 3 bases from V and 8 bases from J, the junction contained 7 bases not matched to a gene.